This TCR beta chain appears in the sequencing data of a study of STAT5B mutations in CD4+ large granular lymphocyte leukemia. The overall study: Among healthy donors, a particular HLA allele went with more CDR3 'QG' motifs.

A remark on this clone: Its antigen is unidentified.

The length of the CDR3 is 16 residues. The ends lost 0 bases at V and 8 bases at J; junction bases unmatched: 8. Germline V gene lookup returns CDR1 SGHNT and CDR2 YYREEE (reference sequence). The study, taken as a whole, reports: Main leukemic clonotypes were patient-specific, but approximately 27% appeared at low frequency elsewhere.

Only in-frame clones appear in the TCRdb table, and some are missing; sequencing was by immunoSEQ multiplex PCR. The sample has around 30,000 clones; roughly 77% are singletons. The chain joins TRBV5-4 to TRBJ2-1, with TRBD1 identical over 10 bases. The sample consisted of CD4+ T cells from blood buffy coats. This sequence originates from a human donor in good health. CDR3 nucleotide sequence: TGTGCCAGCAGCTTGGGGAGGGACAGGGGATTGGATGAGCAGTTCTTC. This sequence encodes CASSLGRDRGLDEQFF.